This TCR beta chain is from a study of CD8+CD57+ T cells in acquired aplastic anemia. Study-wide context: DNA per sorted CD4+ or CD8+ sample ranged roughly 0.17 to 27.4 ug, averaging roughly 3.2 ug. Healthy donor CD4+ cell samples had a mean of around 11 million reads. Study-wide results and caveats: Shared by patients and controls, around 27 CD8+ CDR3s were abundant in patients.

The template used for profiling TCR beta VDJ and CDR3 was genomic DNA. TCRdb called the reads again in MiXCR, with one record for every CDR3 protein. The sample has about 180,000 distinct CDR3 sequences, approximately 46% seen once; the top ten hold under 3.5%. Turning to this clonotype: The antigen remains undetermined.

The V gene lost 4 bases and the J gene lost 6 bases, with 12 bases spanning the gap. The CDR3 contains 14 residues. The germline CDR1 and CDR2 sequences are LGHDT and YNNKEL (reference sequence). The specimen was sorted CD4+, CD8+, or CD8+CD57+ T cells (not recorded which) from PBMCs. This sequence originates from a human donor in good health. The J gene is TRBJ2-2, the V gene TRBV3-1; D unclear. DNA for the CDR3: TGTGCCAGCAGCCTTGGACGGGCACCCGGGGAGCTGTTTTTT. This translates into CASSLGRAPGELFF. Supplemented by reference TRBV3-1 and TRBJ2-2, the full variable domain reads DTAVSQTPKYLVTQMGNDKSIKCEQNLGHDTMYWYKQDSKKFLKIMFSYNNKELIINETVPNRFSPKSPDKAHLNLHINSLELGDSAVYFCASSLGRAPGELFFGEGSRLTVL.